A selection of T cell receptor beta chains follows, all from one sample in a study of identical twins. One entry per CDR3 protein results from TCRdb running MiXCR on the 5' RACE reads. The table records over 600,000 distinct CDR3 sequences, around 21% of them present only once. The sample was also reused in another study, on T cells expressing NK-cell markers.

Sequenced sample: PBMCs. All receptors derive from a woman under 30 in good health. The CDR3 runs from the conserved cysteine through the conserved F or W. D genes are given only for firm matches. The size of a clone is reported for some rows only, either as once, few or many, or as a class for expanded clones.

J gene: TRBJ2-5; D gene: -; V gene: TRBV15; clone size: few; CDR3 DNA: TGTGCCACCAGCAGAGATCCCAGGACCCAGTACTTC; CDR3 protein: CATSRDPRTQYF
J gene: TRBJ2-7; D gene: -; V gene: TRBV7-7; clone size: many; CDR3 DNA: TGTGCTAGCAGCTTAGAATCCAGGACCGAGCAGTACTTC; CDR3 protein: CASSLESRTEQYF
J gene: TRBJ1-6; D gene: -; V gene: TRBV10-1; clone size: once; CDR3 DNA: TGCGCCAGCGGACCGGGACTTTCACCCCTCCACTTT; CDR3 protein: CASGPGLSPLHF
J gene: TRBJ2-1; D gene: -; V gene: TRBV6-1; clone size: -; CDR3 DNA: TGTGCCAGCAACCACCCCGGGACACTTAACAATGAGCAGTTCTTC; CDR3 protein: CASNHPGTLNNEQFF
J gene: TRBJ2-2; D gene: -; V gene: TRBV5-1; clone size: -; CDR3 DNA: TGCGCCAGCAGCTCCTTCGGTCCGAACACCGGGGAGCTGTTTTTT; CDR3 protein: CASSSFGPNTGELFF
J gene: TRBJ1-2; D gene: -; V gene: TRBV29-1; clone size: -; CDR3 DNA: TGCAGCGTTACCGGGACTTTCCATGGCTACACCTTC; CDR3 protein: CSVTGTFHGYTF
J gene: TRBJ2-1; D gene: TRBD2; V gene: TRBV29-1; clone size: many; CDR3 DNA: TGCAGCGTGTCCAGGACTAGGAACAACAATGAGCAGTTCTTC; CDR3 protein: CSVSRTRNNNEQFF
J gene: TRBJ2-1; D gene: -; V gene: TRBV11-3; clone size: few; CDR3 DNA: TGTGCCAGCAGCTTAGGGAGAGAGGGTGGTGAGCAGTTCTTC; CDR3 protein: CASSLGREGGEQFF
J gene: TRBJ2-5; D gene: -; V gene: TRBV20-1; clone size: -; CDR3 DNA: TGCAGTGCGACCACACGGGCAACGGGGACCCAGTACTTC; CDR3 protein: CSATTRATGTQYF
J gene: TRBJ2-1; D gene: -; V gene: TRBV12-3/TRBV12-4; clone size: -; CDR3 DNA: TGTGCCAGCAGCAACAGACTAGGGCAGTTCTTC; CDR3 protein: CASSNRLGQFF